The 22 T cell receptor beta chains given below trace back to one sample, sequenced in a study of blood T cell repertoires in COVID-19. Using immunoSEQ multiplex PCR, the repertoire was profiled, and TCRdb retains in-frame clones only, with some absent. In the table there are fewer than 350,000 clones, roughly 85% of which are singletons. The sample comprised peripheral blood. Source of these receptors: a human donor in a cohort sampled during active COVID-19.

CDR3 protein: CASSWDRGPDTQYF. The CDR3 bases are TGTGCCAGCAGCTGGGACAGGGGGCCAGATACGCAGTATTTT. The chain links TRBV7-3 to TRBJ2-3, with 12 nucleotides matching TRBD1. CDR1 is SGHTA and CDR2 is FQGTGA in the germline V gene. V gave up 4 bases and J gave up 4 bases; unmatched junction bases: 0. This CDR3 is built from 14 residues.

This sequence joins TRBV12-5 and TRBJ2-1; the match to TRBD2 covers 11 bases. Germline V gives CDR1 LGHNT, CDR2 FRNRAP. V gave up 4 bases and J gave up 1 base; unmatched junction bases: 6. The CDR3 length is 17 residues. CDR3 region: CASGYLAGGRSYNEQFF. The CDR3 DNA sequence: TGTGCTAGTGGTTACTTAGCGGGGGGGAGGTCCTACAATGAGCAGTTCTTC.

V and J are TRBV29-1 and TRBJ1-2; D might be TRBD1 (5 bases). Trimming shortened V by 5 bases and J by 7 bases, and 14 bases separated the two germline ends. The CDR3 has 12 residues. CDR1 and CDR2 from the germline V gene are SQVTM and ANQGSEA. CDR3 coding DNA: TGCAGCGTTTCGGGGGTATATGGTGGCTACACCTTC. Encoded protein: CSVSGVYGGYTF.

The chain links TRBV6-5 to TRBJ1-3; D may be TRBD1 (6 bases). The V gene lost 5 bases and the J gene lost 0 bases, with 8 bases spanning the gap. This CDR3 is 14 amino acids long. Per the germline V gene, CDR1 is MNHEY and CDR2 is SVGAGI. CDR3 in amino acids: CASSLRGSGNTIYF. In DNA form, the CDR3 reads TGTGCCAGCAGTCTCAGGGGCTCTGGAAACACCATATATTTT.

The chain carries TRBV9 and TRBJ1-4; unclear D gene. The ends were cut back, 3 bases at V and 11 bases at J, with 14 bases in the middle. Germline CDR1 SGDLS, CDR2 YYNGEE. The CDR3 has 13 amino acids. This chain's CDR3 is CASSGVGKSKLFF. The CDR3 nucleotides are TGTGCCAGCAGCGGGGTGGGCAAATCGAAACTGTTTTTT. The full variable domain, with the rest looked up from reference TRBV9 and TRBJ1-4, is DSGVTQTPKHLITATGQRVTLRCSPRSGDLSVYWYQQSLDQGLQFLIQYYNGEERAKGNILERFSAQQFPDLHSELNLSSLELGDSALYFCASSGVGKSKLFFGSGTQLSVL.

This clone was recorded only once. This chain joins TRBV27 and TRBJ2-3; 7 nucleotides match TRBD1. V trimming: 5 bases; J trimming: 2 bases; junction bases outside the gene matches: 7. The CDR3 spans 15 residues. Germline assignment: CDR1 MNHEY and CDR2 SMNVEV (reference sequence). CDR3 sequence (DNA): TGTGCCAGCAGTCCCCGGACAGGACACACAGATACGCAGTATTTT. The encoded protein is CASSPRTGHTDTQYF.

The chain employs TRBV7-9 and TRBJ1-2; D unclear. CDR3 length equals 13 residues. The V end was cut by 1 base, the J end by 4 bases, with 7 bases between. The V gene's germline CDR1 is SEHNR and CDR2 FQNEAQ (reference sequence). CDR3 nucleotide sequence: TGTGCCAGCAGCTTAGAAACAAGCTATGGCTACACCTTC. Translated, it gives CASSLETSYGYTF.

This clone was detected only once. The chain recombines TRBV27 with TRBJ2-2, with 9 bases matching TRBD1. There are 15 residues in the CDR3. Germline lookup yields CDR1 MNHEY and CDR2 SMNVEV (reference sequence). With 2 bases clipped from V and 4 bases from J, the junction kept 2 bases outside the gene matches. CDR3 sequence: CASSLHRGLTGELFF. In nucleotides, the CDR3 is TGTGCCAGCAGTTTACACAGGGGGCTCACCGGGGAGCTGTTTTTT.

V is TRBV12-5 and J is TRBJ1-2; possibly TRBD1 for D (5 bases). The CDR3 loop spans 15 amino acids. V shed 6 bases and J shed 2 bases, with 16 bases lying between them. CDR1 LGHNT and CDR2 FRNRAP come from the germline V gene. The CDR3 here is CASGPLAGGNYGYTF. As DNA, the CDR3 is TGTGCTAGTGGCCCCTTAGCCGGGGGAAACTATGGCTACACCTTC.

This rearrangement joins TRBV2 to TRBJ2-5, with 12 bases identical to TRBD1. The germline V gene has CDR1 SNHLY and CDR2 FYNNEI. The CDR3 is made up of 15 amino acids. J lost 2 bases, V lost 4 bases, and 2 bases had no gene match. CDR3 sequence (DNA): TGTGCCAGCAGTGGGGGACAGGGGGCGCAAGAGACCCAGTACTTC. Amino acid sequence: CASSGGQGAQETQYF. Full variable domain (missing parts from reference TRBV2 and TRBJ2-5): EPEVTQTPSHQVTQMGQEVILRCVPISNHLYFYWYRQILGQKVEFLVSFYNNEISEKSEIFDDQFSVERPDGSNFTLKIRSTKLEDSAMYFCASSGGQGAQETQYFGPGTRLLVL.

The gene calls are TRBV9 and TRBJ1-4; D is unresolved. This CDR3 is 14 amino acids long. V lost 7 bases, J lost 6 bases, and 16 bases lay in between. The germline V gene encodes CDR1 SGDLS and CDR2 YYNGEE. CDR3 region: CASANIPPYEKLFF. The CDR3 bases are TGTGCCAGCGCAAACATACCCCCGTATGAAAAACTGTTTTTT.

The chain carries TRBV5-8 and TRBJ1-5; 8 bases agree with TRBD1. The CDR3 is 16 amino acids. Germline V lookup: CDR1 SGHTS, CDR2 YDEGEE. V was clipped by 2 bases and J by 2 bases; unmatched bases: 6. CDR3 DNA sequence: TGTGCCAGCAGCTTATCAGGGGGCAGGGGCAATCAGCCCCAGCATTTT. This translates into CASSLSGGRGNQPQHF.

This clone has just a few counts. This chain links TRBV6-5 with TRBJ2-7; no clear D gene. Trimming pared 5 bases from V and 0 bases from J, leaving 11 bases between. The CDR3 consists of 14 residues. From germline, CDR1 is MNHEY and CDR2 SVGAGI. CDR3 in amino acids: CASSLRLSSYEQYF. The DNA for the CDR3 is TGTGCCAGCAGTCTACGACTGAGCTCCTACGAGCAGTACTTC.

This clone appeared a single time. This rearrangement joins TRBV7-9 to TRBJ2-2; D not certain. V gave up 5 bases and J gave up 9 bases, with 10 bases separating them. This CDR3 contains 12 residues. Per the germline V gene, CDR1 is SEHNR and CDR2 is FQNEAQ (reference sequence). The CDR3 loop is CASSPGARELFF. As DNA, the CDR3 is TGTGCCAGCAGCCCGGGTGCCAGGGAGCTGTTTTTT.

The chain uses TRBV6-6 and TRBJ2-3; tentatively, D is TRBD2 (5 bases). The CDR3 runs 16 residues. Trimming stripped 3 bases from V and 6 bases from J, with 19 bases between. The germline CDR1 and CDR2 sequences are MNHNY and SVGAGI (reference sequence). CDR3 nucleotide sequence: TGTGCCAGCAGTTATCCATACGAGGGTAAAGGGGATACGCAGTATTTT. Encoded protein: CASSYPYEGKGDTQYF.

On this clone itself: This sample includes further DNA sequences coding for the same CDR3. The rearrangement joins TRBV11-1 to TRBJ2-3; 9 bases line up with TRBD1. CDR3 length: 14 residues. Per germline, CDR1 SGHAT and CDR2 FQDESV (reference sequence). Trimming cost V 4 bases and J 3 bases; bases outside gene matches: 2. The CDR3 sequence: CASSSGQGTDTQYF. CDR3 nucleotide sequence: TGTGCCAGCAGCTCGGGACAGGGAACAGATACGCAGTATTTT.

A single count supports this clone. The chain uses TRBV10-1 and TRBJ2-1, with D perhaps matching TRBD1 (5 bases). Germline CDR1 is WNHNN and CDR2 is SYGVQD (reference sequence). This CDR3 is built from 13 residues. V lost 3 bases and J 3 bases, leaving 6 bases between the germline ends. CDR3 bases: TGCGCCAGCAGTGAACAGGTCTACAATGAGCAGTTCTTC. Encoded protein: CASSEQVYNEQFF.

The V and J genes are TRBV20-1 and TRBJ1-2, with 9 bases that match TRBD1. V shed 3 bases, J shed 4 bases, and the junction held 9 bases outside the gene matches. Germline V gives CDR1 DFQATT, CDR2 SNEGSKA (reference sequence). The CDR3 covers 15 residues. CDR3 coding DNA: TGCAGTGCTAGTTTTGGGGGACAGGGCACCTATGGCTACACCTTC. It encodes CSASFGGQGTYGYTF.

A few counts support this clone. The J gene is TRBJ1-1, the V gene TRBV6-5; 9 bases map to TRBD1. The CDR3 totals 13 residues. J gave up 7 bases and V 10 bases, and 10 bases lay outside the gene matches. Germline assignment: CDR1 MNHEY and CDR2 SVGAGI. This CDR3 reads CATPRDRVLEAFF. Here the CDR3 DNA reads TGTGCCACCCCAAGGGACAGGGTACTTGAAGCTTTCTTT.

The gene calls are TRBV5-6 and TRBJ2-7; D gene unclear. Per the germline V gene, CDR1 is SGHDT and CDR2 is YYEEEE. Trimming stripped 3 bases from V and 5 bases from J, with 21 bases between. The CDR3 runs 16 residues. Here the CDR3 DNA reads TGTGCCAGCAGCTCTTCGCCGGGTGAACCTACCCACGAGCAGTACTTC. Translated: CASSSSPGEPTHEQYF.

The CDR3 DNA follows: TGTGCCAGCAGTTTCCGGGAGGGGGGCAATGAGCAGTTCTTC. Translating it yields CASSFREGGNEQFF. The chain combines TRBV27 with TRBJ2-1, with 8 bases fitting TRBD2. Germline loops: CDR1 MNHEY, CDR2 SMNVEV (reference sequence). The junction had 4 bases not matched to a gene; V was cut back by 3 bases and J by 6 bases. The length of the CDR3 is 14 residues.

This clone was counted at least ten times. The chain links TRBV30 to TRBJ1-6; no firm D call. The germline V gene encodes CDR1 GTSNPN and CDR2 SVGIG (reference sequence). Deletions cut 8 bases from V and 0 bases from J, with 8 bases between. This CDR3 spans 13 amino acids. The CDR3 DNA is TGTGCCGGGCGGGACTCCTATAATTCACCCCTCCACTTT. As protein: CAGRDSYNSPLHF. Full variable domain (outside the CDR3, taken from reference TRBV30 and TRBJ1-6): SQTIHQWPATLVQPVGSPLSLECTVEGTSNPNLYWYRQAAGRGLQLLFYSVGIGQISSEVPQNLSASRPQDRQFILSSKKLLLSDSGFYLCAGRDSYNSPLHFGNGTRLTVT.